Listed here are 7 T cell receptor beta chains from one sample, sequenced in a study of blood T cell repertoires in COVID-19 (dated by TCRdb to about 2020). The library relied on the immunoSEQ multiplex PCR assay. The immuneACCESS repertoire file appears here via TCRdb, limited to in-frame rearrangements. These files lack a portion of the clones; in checked studies, under half of the deficit traces to unresolved V genes, and the cause of the others is not known. For this sample the table gives 20,000 to 25,000 clones, of which around 89% were detected only once. The ten most abundant clones make up about a quarter of the sample. Material for sequencing was peripheral blood. The receptors here all came from a human donor with active COVID-19. The donor label of this sample is uncertain.

The chain couples TRBV3-1 (or the pseudogene TRBV3-2) to TRBJ1-2; 9 bases match TRBD1. The CDR3 contains 14 residues. Germline trimming cut 1 base from V and 8 bases from J; bases unmatched to any gene: 5. CDR1 and CDR2 (germline): LGHDT, YNNKEL (reference sequence). Here the CDR3 DNA reads TGTGCCAGCAGCCAAGCCGGGACAGGGACCGGCTACACCTTC. Translation gives CASSQAGTGTGYTF.

This sequence joins TRBV20-1 and TRBJ2-7; TRBD1 aligns across 8 bases. Trimming cost V 3 bases and J 5 bases; bases outside gene matches: 12. CDR1 and CDR2 (germline): DFQATT, SNEGSKA (reference sequence). The CDR3 runs 15 residues. CDR3 loop: CSASRNDRGWDEQYF. In nucleotides, the CDR3 is TGCAGTGCTAGTCGGAACGACAGGGGTTGGGACGAGCAGTACTTC.

About this clone: At one end, the junction sequence differs from germline, possibly due to a read error. V gene TRBV7-7 combines with J gene TRBJ2-5; 7 bases are a match to TRBD2. The CDR3 is made up of 15 amino acids. Germline lookup yields CDR1 SSHAT and CDR2 FNYEAQ (reference sequence). This CDR3 reads CASSLGGLYQETQYF. The CDR3 region has the DNA TGTGCTAGCAGCTTGGGGGGGTTGTACCAAGAGACCCAGTACTTC. Full variable domain (remainder filled in from reference TRBV7-7 and TRBJ2-5): GAGVSQSPRYKVTKRGQDVTLRCDPISSHATLYWYQQALGQGPEFLTYFNYEAQPDKSGLPSDRFSAERPEGSISTLTIQRTEQRDSAMYRCASSLGGLYQETQYFGPGTRLLVL.

For this clone: The germline gene is not matched at one end of the junction; a read error may be the cause. The rearrangement links TRBV28 to TRBJ2-2, with 8 bases fitting TRBD1. Per the germline V gene, CDR1 is MDHEN and CDR2 is SYDVKM. The CDR3 totals 14 residues. The CDR3 bases are TGTGCCAGCACTTTACAGGGGGACACCGGGGAGCTGTTTTTT. This encodes CASTLQGDTGELFF. Together with reference TRBV28 and TRBJ2-2, the CDR3 gives the full variable domain: DVKVTQSSRYLVKRTGEKVFLECVQDMDHENMFWYRQDPGLGLRLIYFSYDVKMKEKGDIPEGYSVSREKKERFSLILESASTNQTSMYLCASTLQGDTGELFFGEGSRLTVL.

This CDR3 is CASSSMGAGAVF. For the CDR3, the DNA is TGTGCCAGCAGTTCGATGGGGGCGGGAGCTGTTTTT. This chain connects TRBV21-1 to TRBJ2-2; the table assigns TRBD2, which was not confirmed against the DNA. TRBV21-1 is flagged as a pseudogene. The CDR3 is 12 residues long.

This chain joins TRBV5-6 and TRBJ2-7; D remains ambiguous. With 4 bases removed from V and 7 bases from J, the gap between germline ends came to 15 bases. This CDR3 is built from 13 residues. Germline CDR1 is SGHDT and CDR2 is YYEEEE. The CDR3 bases are TGTGCCAGCAGCGTGGGCCCCTTGGAGGAGCAGTACTTC. Its translation: CASSVGPLEEQYF. Based on the CDR3 plus reference TRBV5-6 and TRBJ2-7, the full variable domain is DAGVTQSPTHLIKTRGQQVTLRCSPKSGHDTVSWYQQALGQGPQFIFQYYEEEERQRGNFPDRFSGHQFPNYSSELNVNALLLGDSALYLCASSVGPLEEQYFGPGTRLTVT.

The chain carries TRBV5-1 and TRBJ2-2; 9 positions agree with TRBD2. The V segment lost 0 bases and the J segment 6 bases; nucleotides outside the gene matches: 3. Germline values: CDR1 SGHRS, CDR2 YFSETQ. CDR3 length: 15 residues. CDR3 amino acids: CASSLATSGPGELFF. The CDR3 nucleotides are TGCGCCAGCAGCTTGGCCACTAGCGGGCCCGGGGAGCTGTTTTTT.